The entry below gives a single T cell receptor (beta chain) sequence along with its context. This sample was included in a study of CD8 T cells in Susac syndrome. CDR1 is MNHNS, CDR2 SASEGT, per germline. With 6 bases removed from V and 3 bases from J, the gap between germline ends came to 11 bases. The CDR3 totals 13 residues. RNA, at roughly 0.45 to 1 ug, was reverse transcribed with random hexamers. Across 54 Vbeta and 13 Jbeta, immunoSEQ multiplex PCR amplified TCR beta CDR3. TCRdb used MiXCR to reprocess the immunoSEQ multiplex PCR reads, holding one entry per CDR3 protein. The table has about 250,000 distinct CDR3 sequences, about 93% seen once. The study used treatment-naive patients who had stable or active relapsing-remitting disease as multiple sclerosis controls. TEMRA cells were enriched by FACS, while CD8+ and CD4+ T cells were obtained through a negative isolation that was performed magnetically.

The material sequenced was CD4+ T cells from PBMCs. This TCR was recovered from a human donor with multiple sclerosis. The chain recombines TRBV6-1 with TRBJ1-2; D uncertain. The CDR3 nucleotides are TGTGCCAGCAGGCTGGGAGGACACTATGGCTACACCTTC. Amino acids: CASRLGGHYGYTF.